Reported below is one T cell receptor (beta chain). The antigen remains undetermined. This specimen comes from a study of OX40 agonist ivuxolimab in advanced cancers. Study as a whole: Patients in the trial were receiving intravenous ivuxolimab every 2 weeks, at doses of 0.01 to 10 mg/kg. Study-wide points: At 0.1 to 3.0 mg/kg and by week 6, CD4+ and CD8+ T cells in the blood had expanded clonally.

Generated by immunoSEQ multiplex PCR, the TCRdb table keeps only in-frame clones and is missing some. This table holds 96,000 or so clones, approximately 80% found once. Germline assignment: CDR1 SGHDN and CDR2 FVKESK. Trimming left V 3 bases short and J 4 bases short, with 21 bases between. The CDR3 extends over 18 amino acids. The sequences come from CD4+ or CD8+ T cells sorted from blood, collected in a trial of the OX40 agonist ivuxolimab. The sequence was obtained from an adult with an advanced solid tumor such as melanoma, head and neck, liver or kidney cancer. This chain connects TRBV14 to TRBJ2-2; D may be TRBD2 (5 bases). The CDR3 loop is CASSHATGSLRGTGELFF. CDR3 coding DNA: TGTGCCAGCAGCCACGCCACGGGGTCCCTACGAGGCACCGGGGAGCTGTTTTTT. The full variable domain, rest sourced from reference TRBV14 and TRBJ2-2, is EAGVTQFPSHSVIEKGQTVTLRCDPISGHDNLYWYRRVMGKEIKFLLHFVKESKQDESGMPNNRFLAERTGGTYSTLKVQPAELEDSGVYFCASSHATGSLRGTGELFFGEGSRLTVL.